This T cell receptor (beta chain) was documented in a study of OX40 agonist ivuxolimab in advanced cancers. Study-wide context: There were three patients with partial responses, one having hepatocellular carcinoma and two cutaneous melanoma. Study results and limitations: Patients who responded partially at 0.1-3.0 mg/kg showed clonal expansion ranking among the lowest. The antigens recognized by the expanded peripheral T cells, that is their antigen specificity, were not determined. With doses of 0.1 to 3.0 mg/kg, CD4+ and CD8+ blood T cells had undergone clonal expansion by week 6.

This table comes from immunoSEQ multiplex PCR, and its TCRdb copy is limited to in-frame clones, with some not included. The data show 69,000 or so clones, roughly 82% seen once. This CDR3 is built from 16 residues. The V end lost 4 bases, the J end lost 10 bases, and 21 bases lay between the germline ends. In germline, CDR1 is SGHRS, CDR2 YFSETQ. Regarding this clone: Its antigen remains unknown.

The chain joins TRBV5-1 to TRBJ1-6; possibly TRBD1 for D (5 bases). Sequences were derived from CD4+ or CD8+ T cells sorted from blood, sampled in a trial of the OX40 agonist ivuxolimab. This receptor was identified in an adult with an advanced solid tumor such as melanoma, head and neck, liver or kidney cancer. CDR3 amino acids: CASSPEGQGSGSPLHF. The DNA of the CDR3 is TGCGCCAGCAGCCCCGAGGGTCAGGGATCGGGCTCACCCCTCCACTTT.